This entry describes one TCR beta chain. Its antigen is undetermined. From germline, CDR1 is SGHTA and CDR2 FQGNSA. The V gene end was trimmed by 3 bases and the J gene end by 4 bases; junction bases not matched to a gene: 6. The CDR3 length is 15 residues. The data belong to a study of T cell responses to AZD1222 COVID-19 vaccine. Findings and limits, study-wide: Just a handful of people given AZD1222 tested seropositive at baseline. Donor demographics were predominantly white British with a female majority; clonal diversity may be underestimated.

Sequencing was performed with immunoSEQ multiplex PCR; in TCRdb, only in-frame clones are kept and a portion is missing. Of 150,000 or so clones listed, about 93% were seen once; the top ten hold under 10%. The receptor's source is an adult in good health. The sequencing here drew on peripheral blood, taken on day 0 of AZD1222 vaccination. V is TRBV7-2 and J is TRBJ2-1; 7 bases agree with TRBD2. CDR3 residues: CASSLTSGKYNEQFF. CDR3 DNA sequence: TGTGCCAGCAGCTTGACCAGCGGGAAATACAATGAGCAGTTCTTC.